The subject of this entry is one T cell receptor (beta chain). These data belong to a study of T-cell memory formation after mild COVID-19. TCRdb ran MiXCR on the 5' RACE reads and lists one entry per CDR3 protein. The table includes 98,000 or so distinct CDR3 sequences, roughly a sixth detected once. In germline, CDR1 is SGHRS, CDR2 YFSETQ. The V gene lost 1 base and the J gene lost 1 base, with 12 bases spanning the gap. The CDR3 length is 17 residues. The clonotype comes from a man in his late teens or twenties who had mild COVID-19 (a few samples of this study predate the infection). Cell type and time point are not known. V usage is TRBV5-1 and J usage is TRBJ2-6; possible D gene TRBD2, 5 bases. Material: PBMCs or a T cell subset sorted from them (not recorded which). The chain's CDR3 is CASSLPGLASGANVLTF. The CDR3 coding sequence is TGCGCCAGCAGCTTGCCGGGTTTAGCGTCTGGGGCCAACGTCCTGACTTTC. Full variable domain (outside the CDR3, taken from reference TRBV5-1 and TRBJ2-6): KAGVTQTPRYLIKTRGQQVTLSCSPISGHRSVSWYQQTPGQGLQFLFEYFSETQRNKGNFPGRFSGRQFSNSRSEMNVSTLELGDSALYLCASSLPGLASGANVLTFGAGSRLTVL.